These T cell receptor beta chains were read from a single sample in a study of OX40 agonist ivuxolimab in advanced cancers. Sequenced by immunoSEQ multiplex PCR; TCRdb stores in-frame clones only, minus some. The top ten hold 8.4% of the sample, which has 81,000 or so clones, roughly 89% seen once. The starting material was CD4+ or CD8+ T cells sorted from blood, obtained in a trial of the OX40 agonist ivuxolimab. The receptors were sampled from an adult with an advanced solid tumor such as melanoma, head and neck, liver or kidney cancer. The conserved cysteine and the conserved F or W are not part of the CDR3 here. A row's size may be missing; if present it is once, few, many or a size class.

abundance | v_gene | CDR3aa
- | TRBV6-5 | ASNDLGTDTQY
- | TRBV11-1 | ASSLGGGGAHGELF
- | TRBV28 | ASSLGAGGSVDTQY
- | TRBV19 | ASSDPGQGPQPQH
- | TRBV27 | ASSWGDEQF
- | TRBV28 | ASSFLNQPQH
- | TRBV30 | AWNLGSYNEQF
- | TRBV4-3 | ASRGVGLSGNTIY
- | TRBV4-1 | ASSQDNTGFGEQF
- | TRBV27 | ASSHARNNQPQH
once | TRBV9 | ASSESGRGSPLH
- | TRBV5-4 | ASSLRAESSPLH
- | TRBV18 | ATAGKGTEAF
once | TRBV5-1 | ASGLRSTDTQY
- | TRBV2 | ASSELSGRTNTGELF
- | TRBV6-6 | ASRQGTPNTEAF
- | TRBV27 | ASSPEAGVRYNEQF
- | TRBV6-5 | ASSSTPHNEQF
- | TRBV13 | ASRHGVETQY
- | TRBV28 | ASSWWGASSYNSPLH
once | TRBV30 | AWQGLASDIQY
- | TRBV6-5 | ASRTMLDGYT
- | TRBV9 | ASSAWGGHLNTEAF
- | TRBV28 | ASSWGSYGYT
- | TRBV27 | ASSLLKLAGGTGELF
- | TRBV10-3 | AISGTGTVRNTEAF
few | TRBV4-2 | ASSLGSNQPQH
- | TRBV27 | ASSLPGGRGEAF
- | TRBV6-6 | ASSSLVYEQF
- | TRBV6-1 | ASSEVVRKRGQF
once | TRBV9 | ASSVDTGWGTEAF
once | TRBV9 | ASSGRVLTDTQY
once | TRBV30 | ANDRGRSGEQY
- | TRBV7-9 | ASSAPWGTEAF
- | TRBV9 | ASSVPVRGGGLTDTQY
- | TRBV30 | AWSGGTSSGNTIY
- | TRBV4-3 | ASSQDPSGGGDTQY
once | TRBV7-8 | ASSLISGRWETQY
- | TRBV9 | ASSVDGYEQY
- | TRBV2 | ASSEEAGSYEQY
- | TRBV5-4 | ASSFWGGLGGEQF
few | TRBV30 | AWSVEGTQPQH
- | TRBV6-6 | ASWVLSYNSPLH
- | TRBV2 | ASSTTGYGHQPQH
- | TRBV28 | ASREGDRGPY
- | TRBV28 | ASSQGAQPQH
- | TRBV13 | ASSFSGWGTNEKLF
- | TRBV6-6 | ASSPRDHRNNEQF
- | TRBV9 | ASSASQETQY
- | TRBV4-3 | ASSQDLAGELF
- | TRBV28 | ASSSPTGWAYEQY
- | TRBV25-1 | ASSESGYGYT
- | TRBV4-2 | ASSQGAENTEAF
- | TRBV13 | ASSPPTTDTQY
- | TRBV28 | ASSLTGTNSPLH